The 29 T cell receptor beta chains below come from one sample, sequenced in a study of T-cell memory formation after mild COVID-19. TCRdb independently ran MiXCR on the 5' RACE reads; one entry per CDR3 protein. Of about 140,000 distinct CDR3 sequences listed, 11% to 15% were seen once; the top ten hold about 27%. Material: PBMCs or a T cell subset sorted from them (not recorded which). All receptors come from an adult woman who had mild COVID-19 (a few samples of this study predate the infection). Cell type and time point are not known.

This clonotype came up a few times. The CDR3 sequence is CASSLQRYNEQFF. Here the CDR3 DNA reads TGTGCCAGCAGCTTGCAAAGATACAATGAGCAGTTCTTC. The chain carries TRBV5-6 and TRBJ2-1; D not resolved. This CDR3 is built from 13 residues. Germline lookup yields CDR1 SGHDT and CDR2 YYEEEE. Trimming cost V 1 base and J 4 bases, with 6 bases left between them.

The V gene is TRBV7-3, the J gene TRBJ1-1, with a possible D match to TRBD1 (5 bases). Germline V gives CDR1 SGHTA, CDR2 FQGTGA. This CDR3 contains 17 residues. Trimming shortened V by 2 bases and J by 1 base, and 17 bases separated the two germline ends. The CDR3 nucleotides are TGTGCCAGCAGCTTATCGGCCGGGGCAGGAAGGAACACTGAAGCTTTCTTT. It encodes CASSLSAGAGRNTEAFF.

This clonotype was seen only once. This chain joins TRBV15 and TRBJ1-1; no clear D gene. The ends were cut back, 0 bases at V and 11 bases at J, with 4 bases in the middle. CDR1 LNHNV and CDR2 YYDKDF come from the germline V gene (reference sequence). The CDR3 is 10 residues long. This chain's CDR3 is CATSRDTAFF. CDR3 bases: TGTGCCACCAGCAGAGATACTGCTTTCTTT.

This clonotype was observed a handful of times. The chain has TRBV7-9 and TRBJ2-1; 7 bases map to TRBD2. J was trimmed by 0 bases and V by 4 bases; bases with no gene match: 6. The CDR3 contains 16 residues. Germline CDR1 and CDR2: SEHNR and FQNEAQ (reference sequence). Written as DNA, the CDR3 is TGTGCCAGCAGCTCAAGGTGGGGGGGCTCCTACAATGAGCAGTTCTTC. It encodes CASSSRWGGSYNEQFF.

This clonotype was picked up many times. The chain carries TRBV4-1 and TRBJ1-6; tentatively, D is TRBD1 (6 bases). Trimming cost V 0 bases and J 11 bases, with 8 bases left between them. The germline CDR1 and CDR2 sequences are MGHRA and YSYEKL. CDR3 length equals 13 residues. The CDR3 nucleotides read TGCGCCAGCAGCCAAGACAGGGGTACACCCCTCCACTTT. It translates to CASSQDRGTPLHF.

The chain couples TRBV20-1 to TRBJ2-3; the D gene is possibly TRBD2 (6 bases). Trimming removed 6 bases at V and 3 bases at J, with 22 bases between. The CDR3 covers 16 residues. Germline CDR1 reads DFQATT; CDR2 reads SNEGSKA (reference sequence). CDR3 DNA sequence: TGCAGTGCCACCCCTTTTCCCGGGGGTGATACAGATACGCAGTATTTT. It encodes CSATPFPGGDTDTQYF.

This clonotype is a singleton in its sample. The V call is TRBV12-3 or TRBV12-4, the J call TRBJ1-2, with 7 bases identical to TRBD1. CDR3 length: 15 residues. The J segment lost 2 bases and the V segment lost 1 base, leaving 4 bases of the junction unmatched. This CDR3 is CASSLDLQGNYGYTF. CDR3 nucleotides: TGTGCCAGCAGTTTAGATCTACAGGGGAACTATGGCTACACCTTC.

Only a few counts were recorded for this clonotype. The rearrangement links TRBV24-1 to TRBJ2-1; perhaps TRBD2 as D (5 bases). The V and J ends lost 1 base and 10 bases respectively, with 7 bases between them. Germline values: CDR1 KGHDR, CDR2 SFDVKD. This CDR3 contains 12 residues. CDR3 coding DNA: TGTGCCACCAGTGATTTCGGGGAAGAGCAGTTCTTC. Translated: CATSDFGEEQFF.

V usage is TRBV5-6 and J usage is TRBJ2-1; D possibly uses TRBD1 or TRBD2 (6 bases each). The CDR3 runs to 14 residues. Germline loops: CDR1 SGHDT, CDR2 YYEEEE. Trimming stripped 7 bases from V and 4 bases from J, with 15 bases between. The CDR3 reads CASFEGGNYNEQFF. In nucleotides, the CDR3 is TGTGCCAGCTTCGAGGGGGGAAATTACAATGAGCAGTTCTTC.

The V gene is TRBV5-6, the J gene TRBJ2-2; the D is unclear. This CDR3 has 12 amino acids. The germline V and J ends were trimmed by 2 bases and 7 bases, with 6 bases remaining between them. From germline, CDR1 is SGHDT and CDR2 YYEEEE. CDR3 in DNA: TGTGCCAGCAGCTTTCGGGTCGGGGAGCTGTTTTTT. This sequence encodes CASSFRVGELFF.

This clonotype appeared many times. This chain connects TRBV27 to TRBJ2-3; the D is unclear. Germline CDR1 MNHEY, CDR2 SMNVEV (reference sequence). Deletions cut 3 bases from V and 4 bases from J, with 11 bases between. This CDR3 contains 14 residues. The CDR3 reads CASSFPSDPDTQYF. CDR3 DNA sequence: TGTGCCAGCAGTTTTCCGAGCGATCCAGATACGCAGTATTTT.

This chain's CDR3 is CASSLAPESRYNSPLHF. The CDR3 coding sequence is TGTGCCAGCAGCTTAGCGCCTGAGTCTCGTTATAATTCACCCCTCCACTTT. The chain combines TRBV7-2 with TRBJ1-6; D is uncertain. This CDR3 has 17 amino acids. CDR1 and CDR2 (germline): SGHTA, FQGNSA. V was trimmed by 0 bases and J by 4 bases, leaving 13 bases between them.

The rearrangement uses TRBV5-1 and TRBJ2-3; D unclear. The CDR3 contains 12 residues. Germline V gene sequence: CDR1 SGHRS, CDR2 YFSETQ. Trimming pared 4 bases from V and 5 bases from J, leaving 8 bases between. The CDR3 loop reads CASSEMIDTQYF. The CDR3 DNA reads TGCGCCAGCAGCGAGATGATAGATACGCAGTATTTT.

V usage is TRBV5-1 and J usage is TRBJ2-1; D unclear. The CDR3 loop spans 15 amino acids. V shed 0 bases and J shed 5 bases, with 12 bases lying between them. Germline CDR1 SGHRS, CDR2 YFSETQ. CDR3 sequence reads: CASSLVPRRDNEQFF. The CDR3 coding sequence is TGCGCCAGCAGCTTGGTCCCCCGCCGGGACAATGAGCAGTTCTTC.

This clonotype has just a few counts. Here the CDR3 reads CAISELAGGPSPDTQYF. The DNA of the CDR3 is TGTGCCATCAGTGAGTTAGCGGGGGGGCCCAGCCCAGATACGCAGTATTTT. J is TRBJ2-3 and V is TRBV10-3, with 11 bases matching TRBD2. The CDR3 runs to 17 residues. Germline loops: CDR1 ENHRY, CDR2 SYGVKD. The junction had 7 bases not matched to a gene; V was cut back by 1 base and J by 4 bases.

The CDR3 DNA sequence: TGTGCCAGCAGCTTACCGCCGGGACAGGACTACGAGCAGTACTTC. Translated, it gives CASSLPPGQDYEQYF. The gene calls are TRBV7-9 and TRBJ2-7, with 8 bases lining up with TRBD1. The J segment lost 3 bases and the V segment lost 2 bases, leaving 6 bases of the junction unmatched. The CDR3 runs to 15 residues. Germline V gives CDR1 SEHNR, CDR2 FQNEAQ (reference sequence). Filled out from reference TRBV7-9 and TRBJ2-7, the complete variable domain reads DTGVSQNPRHKITKRGQNVTFRCDPISEHNRLYWYRQTLGQGPEFLTYFQNEAQLEKSRLLSDRFSAERPKGSFSTLEIQRTEQGDSAMYLCASSLPPGQDYEQYFGPGTRLTVT.

This chain links TRBV2 with TRBJ2-7; 9 bases match TRBD2. The CDR3 consists of 16 residues. With 7 bases clipped from V and 2 bases from J, the junction kept 12 bases outside the gene matches. Germline assignment: CDR1 SNHLY and CDR2 FYNNEI. For the CDR3, the DNA is TGTGCCAGCACCCCGGCAAGCGGGAGGTTTCCCTACGAGCAGTACTTC. It translates to CASTPASGRFPYEQYF.

This chain links TRBV10-3 with TRBJ2-7; TRBD2 matches at 11 bases. The CDR3 covers 15 residues. With 3 bases clipped from V and 3 bases from J, the junction kept 4 bases outside the gene matches. The germline V gene has CDR1 ENHRY and CDR2 SYGVKD. The CDR3 nucleotides read TGTGCCATCAGTGATTCGACTAGCGGGGTCTACGAGCAGTACTTC. This encodes CAISDSTSGVYEQYF.

This clonotype was seen only a few times. The gene calls are TRBV7-7 and TRBJ2-5; TRBD2 matches at 12 bases. Germline V gene sequence: CDR1 SSHAT, CDR2 FNYEAQ (reference sequence). With 5 bases clipped from V and 5 bases from J, the junction kept 6 bases outside the gene matches. CDR3 size: 15 residues. The CDR3 here is CASSRGTSGQETQYF. The CDR3 bases are TGTGCCAGCAGCCGGGGGACTAGCGGGCAGGAGACCCAGTACTTC.

This clonotype was detected only a few times. The chain uses TRBV6-2 or TRBV6-3 and TRBJ1-1, with D unresolved. This CDR3 spans 14 amino acids. V was clipped by 6 bases and J by 8 bases, with 19 bases between them. The V gene's germline CDR1 is MNHEY and CDR2 SVGEGT. CDR3 nucleotides: TGTGCCAGCAGCTCCCCTCCGCAGGTCCTCGAAGCTTTCTTT. Its protein is CASSSPPQVLEAFF.

The chain has TRBV6-6 and TRBJ2-1; 8 nucleotides agree with TRBD1. Losses at the gene ends were 9 bases for V and 2 bases for J; bases not matched to a gene: 9. The CDR3 totals 15 residues. In germline, CDR1 is MNHNY, CDR2 SVGAGI (reference sequence). The CDR3 DNA sequence: TGTGCCAGTCAAGGACAGGGAGTCACCTACAATGAGCAGTTCTTC. Amino acids: CASQGQGVTYNEQFF.

V gene TRBV7-9 combines with J gene TRBJ2-1; no firm D call. CDR3 length equals 11 residues. Germline loops: CDR1 SEHNR, CDR2 FQNEAQ (reference sequence). Trimming shortened V by 5 bases and J by 9 bases, and 8 bases separated the two germline ends. The CDR3 region has the DNA TGTGCCAGCAGCCCCCTGGGTGAGCAGTTCTTC. Translation gives CASSPLGEQFF.

This clonotype was observed at least ten times. This sequence joins TRBV29-1 and TRBJ2-1, with D perhaps matching TRBD1 (5 bases). The germline gives CDR1 SQVTM, CDR2 ANQGSEA. Trimming stripped 7 bases from V and 3 bases from J, with 16 bases between. The CDR3 has 14 residues. CDR3 in DNA: TGCAGCGGTAAGGGGCCCCCGGACTACAATGAGCAGTTCTTC. Translating it yields CSGKGPPDYNEQFF.

A few counts support this clonotype. The CDR3 coding sequence is TGTGCCAGCAGGGGCGGTGGGCCTACCCCGTACCAAGAGACCCAGTACTTC. It is translated as CASRGGGPTPYQETQYF. The chain recombines TRBV7-9 with TRBJ2-5; D uncertain. This CDR3 has 17 residues. V was trimmed by 6 bases and J by 0 bases, leaving 20 bases between them. The germline gives CDR1 SEHNR, CDR2 FQNEAQ (reference sequence). Filled out from reference TRBV7-9 and TRBJ2-5, the complete variable domain reads DTGVSQNPRHKITKRGQNVTFRCDPISEHNRLYWYRQTLGQGPEFLTYFQNEAQLEKSRLLSDRFSAERPKGSFSTLEIQRTEQGDSAMYLCASRGGGPTPYQETQYFGPGTRLLVL.

This clonotype has just a few counts. The chain is built from TRBV20-1 and TRBJ1-2, with TRBD1 as a possible D gene (5 bases). V was pared by 0 bases and J by 6 bases, with 23 bases between. The germline CDR1 and CDR2 sequences are DFQATT and SNEGSKA (reference sequence). The CDR3 contains 17 residues. CDR3 region: CSARDPLGLPGFDGYTF. The CDR3 DNA reads as TGCAGTGCTAGAGATCCCCTGGGACTTCCCGGATTCGATGGCTACACCTTC.

This clonotype was seen a handful of times. The chain couples TRBV7-9 to TRBJ2-6; D is possibly TRBD1 (6 bases). V was cut by 6 bases and J by 4 bases, with 16 bases left in between. CDR1 is SEHNR, CDR2 FQNEAQ, per germline (reference sequence). The CDR3 is made up of 16 amino acids. The DNA of the CDR3 is TGTGCCAGCAGACACAACAGGGAAGTAGGGGCCAACGTCCTGACTTTC. It codes for CASRHNREVGANVLTF.

This clonotype was detected only a few times. The chain uses TRBV10-3 and TRBJ2-1, with TRBD2 matching over 8 bases. The V segment lost 0 bases and the J segment 2 bases; nucleotides outside the gene matches: 3. The CDR3 is 16 amino acids. Germline V gene sequence: CDR1 ENHRY, CDR2 SYGVKD. The CDR3 protein is CAISESSGTTYNEQFF. The CDR3 DNA is TGTGCCATCAGTGAGTCTAGCGGGACCACCTACAATGAGCAGTTCTTC.

This clonotype has just a few counts. V is TRBV24-1 and J is TRBJ2-1, with D perhaps TRBD1 or TRBD2 (5 bases each). The CDR3 has 15 residues. Germline CDR1 reads KGHDR; CDR2 reads SFDVKD. Trimming left V 4 bases short and J 2 bases short, with 11 bases between. Written as DNA, the CDR3 is TGTGCCACCAGTGACCCTGAGGGACCCTACAATGAGCAGTTCTTC. This translates into CATSDPEGPYNEQFF.

The sample holds many counts of this clonotype. The chain combines TRBV15 with TRBJ2-1; D gene uncertain. The CDR3 totals 11 residues. Trimming cost V 8 bases and J 4 bases, with 6 bases left between them. CDR1 LNHNV and CDR2 YYDKDF come from the germline V gene (reference sequence). CDR3 sequence: CATGKYNEQFF. CDR3 coding DNA: TGTGCCACCGGGAAGTACAATGAGCAGTTCTTC.